This T cell receptor beta chain was identified in a study of shared clonotypes between healthy human individuals. Study as a whole: Donor ages ranged 18 to 49 years: a couple of women, a few men.

The CDR3 loop spans 14 amino acids. V was cut by 4 bases and J by 11 bases, with 21 bases left in between. Germline loops: CDR1 SGHTS, CDR2 YDEGEE. As concerns this clone: What it recognizes is unknown.

CD8 cells regarded as naive lacked CD45RO, were positively chosen for CCR7, and omitted terminally differentiated effector memory CD45RA+ cells. In the sorted-subset replicate PCRs, approximately 200 ng DNA, around 32,000 T cell genomes, was used. Repertoires were generated with immunoSEQ multiplex PCR, while TCRdb's copy carries only in-frame clones and drops some. The sample contains about 820,000 clones, about 91% of which appear only once. Whole-study results and caveats: The study found lower generation probabilities in non-shared clonotypes than in those shared by all four donors.

The sequenced material came from naive CD8+ T cells sorted from blood. The chain carries TRBV5-8 and TRBJ2-5, with D possibly being TRBD1 (6 bases). This clonotype was obtained from a man aged 25 to 45 in good health. The CDR3 here is CASSPRTVMGEQYF. CDR3 sequence (DNA): TGTGCCAGCAGCCCCCGGACAGTTATGGGGGAGCAGTACTTC.